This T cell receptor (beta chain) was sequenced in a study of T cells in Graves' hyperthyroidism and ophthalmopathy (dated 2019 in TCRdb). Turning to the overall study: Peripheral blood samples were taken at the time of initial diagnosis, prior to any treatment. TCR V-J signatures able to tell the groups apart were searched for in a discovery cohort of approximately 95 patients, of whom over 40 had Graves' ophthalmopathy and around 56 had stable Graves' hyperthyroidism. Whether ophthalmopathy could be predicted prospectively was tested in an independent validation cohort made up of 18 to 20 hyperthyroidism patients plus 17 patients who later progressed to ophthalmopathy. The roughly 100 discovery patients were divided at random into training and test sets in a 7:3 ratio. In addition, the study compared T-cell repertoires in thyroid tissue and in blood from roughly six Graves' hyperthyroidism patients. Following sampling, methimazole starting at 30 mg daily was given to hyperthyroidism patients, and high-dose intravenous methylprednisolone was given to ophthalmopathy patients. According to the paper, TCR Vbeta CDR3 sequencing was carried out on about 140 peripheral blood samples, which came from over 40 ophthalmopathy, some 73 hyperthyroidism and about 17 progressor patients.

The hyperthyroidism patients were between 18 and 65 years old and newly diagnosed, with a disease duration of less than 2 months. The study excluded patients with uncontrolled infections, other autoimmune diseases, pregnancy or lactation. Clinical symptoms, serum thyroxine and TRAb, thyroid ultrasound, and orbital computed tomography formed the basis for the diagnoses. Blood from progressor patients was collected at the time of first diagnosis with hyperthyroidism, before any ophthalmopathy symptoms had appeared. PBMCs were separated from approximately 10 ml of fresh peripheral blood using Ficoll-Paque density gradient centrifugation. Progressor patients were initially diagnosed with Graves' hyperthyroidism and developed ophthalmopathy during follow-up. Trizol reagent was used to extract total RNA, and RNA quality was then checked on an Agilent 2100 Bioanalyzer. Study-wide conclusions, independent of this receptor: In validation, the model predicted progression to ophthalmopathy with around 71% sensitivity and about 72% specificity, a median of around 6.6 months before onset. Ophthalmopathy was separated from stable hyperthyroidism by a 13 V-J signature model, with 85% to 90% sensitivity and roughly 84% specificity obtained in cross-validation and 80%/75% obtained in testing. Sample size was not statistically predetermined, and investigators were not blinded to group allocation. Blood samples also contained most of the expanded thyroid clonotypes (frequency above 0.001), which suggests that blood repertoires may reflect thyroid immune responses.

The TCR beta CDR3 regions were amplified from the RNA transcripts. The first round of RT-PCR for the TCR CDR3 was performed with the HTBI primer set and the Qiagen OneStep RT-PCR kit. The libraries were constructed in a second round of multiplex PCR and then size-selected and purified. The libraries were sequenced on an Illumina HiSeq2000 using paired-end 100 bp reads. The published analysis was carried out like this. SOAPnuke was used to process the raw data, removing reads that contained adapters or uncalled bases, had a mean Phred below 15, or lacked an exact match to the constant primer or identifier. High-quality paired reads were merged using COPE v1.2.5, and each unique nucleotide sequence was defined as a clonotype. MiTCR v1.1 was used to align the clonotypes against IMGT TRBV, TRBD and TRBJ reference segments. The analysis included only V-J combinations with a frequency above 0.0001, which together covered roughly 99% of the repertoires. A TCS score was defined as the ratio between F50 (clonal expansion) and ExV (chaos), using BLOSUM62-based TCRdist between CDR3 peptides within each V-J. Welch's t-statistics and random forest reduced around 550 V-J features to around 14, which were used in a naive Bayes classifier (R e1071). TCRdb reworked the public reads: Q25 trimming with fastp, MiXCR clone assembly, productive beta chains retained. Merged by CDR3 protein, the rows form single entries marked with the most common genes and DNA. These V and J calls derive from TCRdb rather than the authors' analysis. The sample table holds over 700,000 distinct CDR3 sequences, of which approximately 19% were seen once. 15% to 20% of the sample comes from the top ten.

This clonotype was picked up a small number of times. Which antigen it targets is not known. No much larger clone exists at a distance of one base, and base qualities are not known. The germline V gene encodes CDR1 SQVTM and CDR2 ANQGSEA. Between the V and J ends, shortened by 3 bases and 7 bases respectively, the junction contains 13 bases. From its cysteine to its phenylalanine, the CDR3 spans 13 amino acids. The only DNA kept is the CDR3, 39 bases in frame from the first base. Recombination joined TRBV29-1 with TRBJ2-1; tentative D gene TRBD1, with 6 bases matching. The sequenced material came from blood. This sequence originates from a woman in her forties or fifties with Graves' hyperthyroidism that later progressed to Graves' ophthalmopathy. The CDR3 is CSVDTGLGNEQFF. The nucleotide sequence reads TGCAGCGTTGATACAGGGCTGGGTAATGAGCAGTTCTTC.